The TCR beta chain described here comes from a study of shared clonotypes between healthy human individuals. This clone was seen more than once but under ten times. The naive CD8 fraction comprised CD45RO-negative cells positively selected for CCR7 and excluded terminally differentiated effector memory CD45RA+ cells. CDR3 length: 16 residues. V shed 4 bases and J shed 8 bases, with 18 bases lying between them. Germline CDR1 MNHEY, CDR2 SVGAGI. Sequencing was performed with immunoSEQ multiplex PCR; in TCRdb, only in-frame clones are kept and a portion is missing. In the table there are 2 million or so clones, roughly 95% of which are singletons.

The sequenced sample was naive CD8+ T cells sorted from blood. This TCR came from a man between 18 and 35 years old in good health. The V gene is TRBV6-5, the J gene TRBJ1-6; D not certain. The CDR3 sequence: CASSSGYLRDDSPLHF. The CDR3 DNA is TGTGCCAGCAGTTCCGGCTATCTTAGGGATGATTCACCCCTCCACTTT.